The 2 T cell receptor beta chains below all came from one sample that was sequenced in a study of human T cells and chemical hapten exposure. From the RACE reads, TCRdb called clonotypes with MiXCR, one entry per CDR3 protein. The sample lists approximately 49,000 distinct CDR3 sequences, about a tenth seen once, with roughly 4.4% in the top ten. The time point is: patch test 1, 2 weeks after DPC sensitization. Described treatment: therapeutic diphenylcyclopropenone sensitization with weekly scalp DPC. The sequencing here drew on whole blood, taken in connection with sensitization to the hapten diphenylcyclopropenone (DPC). These receptor sequences come from a woman aged 45-65 years with alopecia areata. Some clones in this sample may be carry-over from other donors' samples.

This clonotype occurred many times. The chain employs TRBV27 and TRBJ1-5; perhaps TRBD1 as D (5 bases). Germline loops: CDR1 MNHEY, CDR2 SMNVEV (reference sequence). This CDR3 comprises 15 residues. The V gene lost 3 bases and the J gene lost 3 bases, with 12 bases spanning the gap. CDR3 amino acids: CASSLGGAYNQPQHF. The CDR3 bases are TGTGCCAGCAGTTTGGGAGGGGCTTACAATCAGCCCCAGCATTTT.

This clonotype was found a few times. The J gene is TRBJ2-5, the V gene TRBV3-1, with a tentative D call TRBD1 (5 bases). The germline V gene has CDR1 LGHDT and CDR2 YNNKEL (reference sequence). With 1 base removed from V and 5 bases from J, the gap between germline ends came to 14 bases. There are 15 residues in the CDR3. The CDR3 region is CASSQGGAVDETQYF. The CDR3 DNA reads as TGTGCCAGCAGCCAAGGGGGCGCGGTGGACGAGACCCAGTACTTC.